This passage covers 32 T cell receptor beta chains from one sample sequenced in a study of identical twins. A single record per CDR3 protein comes from TCRdb applying MiXCR to the 5' RACE reads. This sample has around 280,000 distinct CDR3 sequences, with about 8.3% found just once. The sample was also linked to a second study, of yellow fever vaccine responses in identical twins.

The sample consisted of memory (CD45RO+) T cells sorted from blood. The receptor set was obtained from a woman aged 18-29 years in good health.

The chain couples TRBV3-1 to TRBJ1-2; the D is unclear. The V and J ends lost 1 base and 0 bases respectively, with 12 bases between them. The CDR3 is 16 amino acids. Germline loops: CDR1 LGHDT, CDR2 YNNKEL (reference sequence). The CDR3 is CASSQAEGLTNYGYTF. The CDR3 coding sequence is TGTGCCAGCAGCCAAGCTGAGGGCCTCACTAACTATGGCTACACCTTC.

V is TRBV4-1 and J is TRBJ2-5, with TRBD2 as a possible D gene (6 bases). Trimming stripped 2 bases from V and 5 bases from J, with 15 bases between. CDR3 length: 15 residues. Germline lookup yields CDR1 MGHRA and CDR2 YSYEKL. CDR3 protein: CASSQMAPGGETQYF. In DNA form, the CDR3 reads TGCGCCAGCAGCCAAATGGCCCCTGGGGGGGAGACCCAGTACTTC.

This clonotype was picked up a small number of times. The V and J genes are TRBV20-1 and TRBJ1-1, with a weak D call TRBD1 (5 bases). The V gene lost 8 bases and the J gene lost 3 bases, with 19 bases spanning the gap. The CDR3 totals 14 residues. Per germline, CDR1 DFQATT and CDR2 SNEGSKA (reference sequence). This CDR3 is CSLLGSGDHTEAFF. The CDR3 nucleotides are TGCAGTCTGTTAGGTAGCGGGGACCACACTGAAGCTTTCTTT.

The chain carries TRBV5-1 and TRBJ2-1; tentatively, D is TRBD2 (6 bases). Trimming pared 0 bases from V and 2 bases from J, leaving 9 bases between. This CDR3 has 15 amino acids. Germline V gives CDR1 SGHRS, CDR2 YFSETQ. The CDR3: CASSLVEGPYNEQFF. Here the CDR3 DNA reads TGCGCCAGCAGCTTGGTGGAGGGCCCCTACAATGAGCAGTTCTTC. Using reference TRBV5-1 and TRBJ2-1 for the parts outside the CDR3, the full variable domain is KAGVTQTPRYLIKTRGQQVTLSCSPISGHRSVSWYQQTPGQGLQFLFEYFSETQRNKGNFPGRFSGRQFSNSRSEMNVSTLELGDSALYLCASSLVEGPYNEQFFGPGTRLTVL.

This clonotype turned up a few times. This chain uses TRBV15 with TRBJ1-5; 7 nucleotides match TRBD1. Germline CDR1 reads LNHNV; CDR2 reads YYDKDF (reference sequence). V lost 0 bases and J lost 7; bases outside the gene matches: 3. CDR3 length: 14 residues. This chain's CDR3 is CATSRDRGRQPQHF. The DNA for the CDR3 is TGTGCCACCAGCAGAGACAGGGGGAGGCAGCCCCAGCATTTT.

This clonotype was recorded many times. Here the CDR3 DNA reads TGTGCCAGCAGCTCTGGACTAGCGGGGGTCACAGATACGCAGTATTTT. This sequence encodes CASSSGLAGVTDTQYF. V usage is TRBV7-2 and J usage is TRBJ2-3, with TRBD2 identical over 13 bases. V lost 4 bases, J lost 2 bases, and 3 bases stayed unmatched. Germline V gives CDR1 SGHTA, CDR2 FQGNSA. This CDR3 contains 16 residues.

The table lists this clonotype with a few counts. The CDR3 loop is CASSLGSGYPTDTQYF. The CDR3 DNA follows: TGTGCCAGCAGCTTGGGGAGCGGCTACCCCACAGATACGCAGTATTTT. The chain recombines TRBV11-1 with TRBJ2-3; D is possibly TRBD2 (5 bases). Germline assignment: CDR1 SGHAT and CDR2 FQDESV (reference sequence). Trimming took 3 bases from V and 2 from J, leaving 15 bases between them. The CDR3 extends over 16 amino acids.

This clonotype was counted at least ten times. The rearrangement joins TRBV20-1 to TRBJ1-6; D is ambiguous. Looked up from germline, CDR1 is DFQATT and CDR2 is SNEGSKA (reference sequence). With 1 base removed from V and 0 bases from J, the gap between germline ends came to 13 bases. The CDR3 has 17 amino acids. CDR3 DNA: TGCAGTGCTAGAGTGCAAGGGTCACACTCCTATAATTCACCCCTCCACTTT. Translated, it gives CSARVQGSHSYNSPLHF.

There are a few counts of this clonotype. This rearrangement joins TRBV29-1 to TRBJ2-7, with D perhaps TRBD2 (6 bases). The CDR3 sequence is 15 residues long. Trimming removed 5 bases at V and 1 base at J, with 18 bases between. CDR1 is SQVTM and CDR2 is ANQGSEA in the germline V gene. CDR3 sequence (DNA): TGCAGCGTTTATGCCCCGGGAGATGGATCCTACGAGCAGTACTTC. This translates into CSVYAPGDGSYEQYF.

This clonotype was detected many times. For the CDR3, the DNA is TGCAGTGCTAGAGCCTGGGGCAATCAGCCCCAGCATTTT. Translating it yields CSARAWGNQPQHF. This chain uses TRBV20-1 with TRBJ1-5; D is undetermined. The CDR3 has 13 amino acids. The V end was cut by 1 base, the J end by 2 bases, with 6 bases between. Germline-derived CDR1 and CDR2 are DFQATT and SNEGSKA (reference sequence).

This clonotype was counted a few times. The gene calls are TRBV27 and TRBJ2-3; 8 bases are a match to TRBD2. Trimming took 4 bases from V and 2 from J; bases not matched to a gene: 8. The CDR3 has 16 amino acids. The V gene's germline CDR1 is MNHEY and CDR2 SMNVEV (reference sequence). The CDR3 DNA sequence: TGTGCCAGCAGTTCGTCGAGAGCGGGAGACACAGATACGCAGTATTTT. Protein: CASSSSRAGDTDTQYF.

Many counts were recorded for this clonotype. The rearrangement joins TRBV28 to TRBJ2-6, with 7 bases matching TRBD2. With 6 bases clipped from V and 1 base from J, the junction kept 6 bases outside the gene matches. Germline lookup yields CDR1 MDHEN and CDR2 SYDVKM. The CDR3 is 16 residues long. CDR3 residues: CASRGEGISGANVLTF. As DNA, the CDR3 is TGTGCCAGCAGGGGGGAGGGGATTTCTGGGGCCAACGTCCTGACTTTC.

This clonotype has more than one count but fewer than ten. The CDR3 sequence: CASSSLAPNEQFF. DNA of the CDR3: TGTGCCAGCAGCTCACTAGCGCCCAATGAGCAGTTCTTC. The chain has TRBV13 and TRBJ2-1, with TRBD2 identical over 7 bases. Per germline, CDR1 PRHDT and CDR2 FYEKMQ (reference sequence). V shed 4 bases and J 6 bases; nucleotides not matched to a gene: 3. This CDR3 spans 13 amino acids.

This sequence joins TRBV20-1 and TRBJ1-2; D gene unclear. Germline values: CDR1 DFQATT, CDR2 SNEGSKA (reference sequence). The V gene lost 1 base and the J gene lost 4 bases, with 4 bases spanning the gap. This CDR3 is 11 amino acids long. For the CDR3, the DNA is TGCAGTGCTAGAGCGGGCTATGGCTACACCTTC. This codes for CSARAGYGYTF.

The chain uses TRBV7-8 and TRBJ2-5; possible D gene TRBD1, 6 bases. CDR1 SGHVS and CDR2 FQNEAQ come from the germline V gene. Trimming cost V 4 bases and J 5 bases, with 20 bases left between them. The CDR3 is 16 residues long. The CDR3 DNA is TGTGCCAGCAGCTCGTTGGTCCAGGGGTCGGGGGAGACCCAGTACTTC. It encodes CASSSLVQGSGETQYF.

V and J are TRBV6-2 or TRBV6-3 and TRBJ2-1; 15 bases are shared with TRBD2. This CDR3 is 16 amino acids long. In germline, CDR1 is MNHEY, CDR2 SVGEGT. Trimming took 0 bases from V and 7 from J; bases not matched to a gene: 1. For the CDR3, the DNA is TGTGCCAGCAGTTACTCCGGACTAGCGGGGGGGAATGAGCAGTTCTTC. The encoded protein is CASSYSGLAGGNEQFF.

This chain connects TRBV5-5 to TRBJ2-2, with a tentative D call TRBD2 (6 bases). Germline CDR1 reads SGHKS; CDR2 reads YYEKEE (reference sequence). There are 15 residues in the CDR3. V shed 4 bases and J shed 1 base, with 11 bases lying between them. The chain's CDR3 is CASSRLGGNTGELFF. The CDR3 DNA follows: TGTGCCAGCAGCCGGCTGGGGGGGAACACCGGGGAGCTGTTTTTT. The complete variable domain, with remaining parts taken from reference TRBV5-5 and TRBJ2-2, reads DAGVTQSPTHLIKTRGQQVTLRCSPISGHKSVSWYQQVLGQGPQFIFQYYEKEERGRGNFPDRFSARQFPNYSSELNVNALLLGDSALYLCASSRLGGNTGELFFGEGSRLTVL.

This clonotype was found many times. The chain links TRBV5-1 to TRBJ2-2; 9 positions match TRBD2. This CDR3 spans 16 amino acids. J was trimmed by 0 bases and V by 4 bases; bases with no gene match: 4. CDR1 and CDR2 (germline): SGHRS, YFSETQ. CDR3 sequence (DNA): TGCGCCAGCAGCCAATTAGCGGGGGCGAACACCGGGGAGCTGTTTTTT. Protein sequence: CASSQLAGANTGELFF.

The genes are TRBV18 and TRBJ2-1; TRBD1 agrees at 7 bases. The J segment lost 4 bases and the V segment lost 6 bases, leaving 6 bases of the junction unmatched. Germline-derived CDR1 and CDR2 are KGHSH and LQKENI. The CDR3 runs 14 residues. The CDR3 is CASSRDSSYNEQFF. CDR3 coding DNA: TGTGCCAGCTCCCGGGACAGCTCATACAATGAGCAGTTCTTC.

This clonotype was observed many times. This sequence joins TRBV12-3 or TRBV12-4 and TRBJ2-1; 7 nucleotides align to TRBD1. This CDR3 has 13 residues. The V segment lost 6 bases and the J segment 5 bases; nucleotides outside the gene matches: 4. This CDR3 reads CASRRGTDNEQFF. The CDR3 nucleotides read TGTGCCAGCAGACGAGGGACAGACAATGAGCAGTTCTTC.

This clonotype was observed a handful of times. This rearrangement joins TRBV5-1 to TRBJ2-1; weak D call: TRBD2 (6 bases). V was trimmed by 0 bases and J by 3 bases, leaving 7 bases between them. The CDR3 consists of 14 residues. The germline V gene encodes CDR1 SGHRS and CDR2 YFSETQ. The DNA for the CDR3 is TGCGCCAGCAGCTTGGGCGGGGACTACAATGAGCAGTTCTTC. Its protein is CASSLGGDYNEQFF.

This clonotype has a handful of counts. The chain employs TRBV29-1 and TRBJ1-2; D not certain. Looked up from germline, CDR1 is SQVTM and CDR2 is ANQGSEA. The CDR3 consists of 11 residues. V lost 6 bases and J lost 2, with 7 bases in between. CDR3 sequence: CSVDINYGYTF. CDR3 in DNA: TGCAGCGTAGACATAAACTATGGCTACACCTTC.

In its sample, this clonotype was seen many times. The genes are TRBV7-9 and TRBJ2-3, with D unresolved. Germline values: CDR1 SEHNR, CDR2 FQNEAQ (reference sequence). The CDR3 has 13 amino acids. V lost 2 bases and J lost 5, with 8 bases in between. The CDR3 sequence is CASSLSLGDTQYF. The CDR3 nucleotides are TGTGCCAGCAGCTTAAGCTTGGGAGATACGCAGTATTTT.

This clonotype was seen ten or more times. The V and J genes are TRBV29-1 and TRBJ2-7; TRBD2 might be the D (6 bases). The CDR3 sequence is 13 residues long. Trimming pared 4 bases from V and 0 bases from J, leaving 10 bases between. Germline assignment: CDR1 SQVTM and CDR2 ANQGSEA. CDR3 sequence reads: CSVAAGSSYEQYF. The CDR3 region has the DNA TGCAGCGTTGCGGCGGGAAGCTCCTACGAGCAGTACTTC.

The chain links TRBV24-1 to TRBJ2-5, with 10 bases that match TRBD2. This CDR3 is 15 amino acids long. Germline CDR1 and CDR2: KGHDR and SFDVKD. The V segment lost 2 bases and the J segment 5 bases; nucleotides outside the gene matches: 4. For the CDR3, the DNA is TGTGCCACCAGTGATTATAGCGGGAGGACTGAGACCCAGTACTTC. This encodes CATSDYSGRTETQYF.

V is TRBV7-3 and J is TRBJ1-1; D gene unclear. Germline V gives CDR1 SGHTA, CDR2 FQGTGA. The CDR3 runs to 13 residues. The V end was cut by 3 bases, the J end by 0 bases, with 5 bases between. The CDR3 DNA follows: TGTGCCAGCAGCTTGTATATGAACACTGAAGCTTTCTTT. Protein product: CASSLYMNTEAFF.

This clonotype has more than one count but fewer than ten. The rearrangement joins TRBV20-1 to TRBJ2-7; TRBD2 aligns across 7 bases. CDR3 length: 13 residues. J lost 5 bases, V lost 6 bases, and 10 bases had no gene match. Looked up from germline, CDR1 is DFQATT and CDR2 is SNEGSKA (reference sequence). CDR3 region: CSAVGTNSHEQYF. CDR3 coding DNA: TGCAGTGCAGTAGGGACTAATTCCCACGAGCAGTACTTC.

CDR3 nucleotides: TGCAGTGCTAGGGGGGACGGGAGCTCCTACGAGCAGTACGTC. This codes for CSARGDGSSYEQYV. The rearrangement joins TRBV20-1 to TRBJ2-7; D possibly corresponds to TRBD2 (6 bases). Germline V gives CDR1 DFQATT, CDR2 SNEGSKA (reference sequence). V lost 3 bases and J 0 bases, leaving 12 bases between the germline ends. The CDR3 loop spans 14 amino acids.

This clonotype was detected only once. The chain couples TRBV6-4 to TRBJ2-3; 10 positions match TRBD2. The CDR3 is 15 residues long. With V trimmed by 6 bases and J by 1 base, 4 bases remained unmatched. Germline V gives CDR1 MRHNA, CDR2 SNTAGT. The CDR3 region has the DNA TGTGCCAGCAGCGCCACTAGCGGGGGCACAGATACGCAGTATTTT. Translating it yields CASSATSGGTDTQYF.

This clonotype has a handful of counts. The rearrangement joins TRBV20-1 to TRBJ2-4; the D gene is possibly TRBD1 (6 bases). The CDR3 loop spans 13 amino acids. Germline loops: CDR1 DFQATT, CDR2 SNEGSKA (reference sequence). V dropped 5 bases and J dropped 5 bases, with 13 bases sitting between them. The CDR3 region is CSAHTGIENIQYF. In nucleotides, the CDR3 is TGCAGTGCTCATACAGGGATCGAAAACATTCAGTACTTC.

V usage is TRBV6-5 and J usage is TRBJ2-7; 8 bases align to TRBD2. CDR3 size: 14 residues. V shed 2 bases, J shed 5 bases, and the junction held 5 bases outside the gene matches. Germline-derived CDR1 and CDR2 are MNHEY and SVGAGI. CDR3 region: CASSYRGGINEQYV. The CDR3 DNA sequence: TGTGCCAGCAGTTACCGGGGGGGCATCAACGAGCAGTACGTC.

This chain links TRBV19 with TRBJ1-1; D gene ambiguous. V dropped 3 bases and J dropped 0 bases, with 5 bases sitting between them. Germline CDR1 and CDR2: LNHDA and SQIVND (reference sequence). This CDR3 spans 13 amino acids. CDR3 sequence (DNA): TGTGCCAGTAGTATGATCGTGAACACTGAAGCTTTCTTT. Its translation: CASSMIVNTEAFF.